These T cell receptor beta chains were read from a single sample in a study of beta chain features in type 1 diabetes. The protocol was immunoSEQ multiplex PCR, while the TCRdb copy is restricted to in-frame clones and leaves out a portion. The data hold about 44,000 clones, with approximately 68% observed a single time. What was sequenced was Tregs from blood. The receptors come from a young woman with type 1 diabetes. Both conserved end residues are trimmed from each CDR3.

J gene: TRBJ1-2
CDR3 length: 12
V gene: TRBV11-2
CDR3 protein: ASSLLGAPYGYT

J gene: TRBJ1-1
CDR3 length: 11
V gene: TRBV5-1
CDR3 protein: ASSLNTNTEAF

J gene: TRBJ2-7
CDR3 length: 13
V gene: TRBV7-9
CDR3 protein: ASSLLAGGSYEQY

J gene: TRBJ2-7
CDR3 length: 11
V gene: TRBV7-2
CDR3 protein: ASSLVRPRGQY

J gene: TRBJ1-1
CDR3 length: 9
V gene: TRBV29-1
CDR3 protein: SVDKFTEAF

J gene: TRBJ2-2
CDR3 length: 14
V gene: TRBV5-1
CDR3 protein: ASSPHRGPVPGELF

J gene: TRBJ1-6
CDR3 length: 13
V gene: TRBV6-6
CDR3 protein: ASSPRQGGNSPLH

J gene: TRBJ2-1
CDR3 length: 13
V gene: TRBV7-9
CDR3 protein: ASSHGTGDGNEQF

J gene: TRBJ2-5
CDR3 length: 13
V gene: TRBV4-1
CDR3 protein: ASSPTGTGEETQY

J gene: TRBJ1-2
CDR3 length: 14
V gene: TRBV2
CDR3 protein: ASSRRDRGDVYGYT

J gene: TRBJ2-3
CDR3 length: 15
V gene: TRBV4-2
CDR3 protein: ASSQERASGRADTQY

J gene: TRBJ2-1
CDR3 length: 14
V gene: TRBV5-1
CDR3 protein: ASSLAGWVGYDEQF

J gene: TRBJ1-1
CDR3 length: 13
V gene: TRBV19
CDR3 protein: AAGRGRFPNTEAF

J gene: TRBJ1-4
CDR3 length: 13
V gene: TRBV11-2
CDR3 protein: ASSRMAGVSEKLF

J gene: TRBJ2-7
CDR3 length: 13
V gene: TRBV7-2
CDR3 protein: ASSLQTGPANEQY

J gene: TRBJ1-2
CDR3 length: 12
V gene: TRBV7-2
CDR3 protein: ASSPTRGNYGYT

J gene: TRBJ1-2
CDR3 length: 13
V gene: TRBV9
CDR3 protein: ASSVGGGDIYGYT

J gene: TRBJ2-7
CDR3 length: 12
V gene: TRBV18
CDR3 protein: ASSPGTGLAEQY

J gene: TRBJ2-5
CDR3 length: 15
V gene: TRBV11-2
CDR3 protein: ASSARGEPGGPETQY

J gene: TRBJ1-5
CDR3 length: 10
V gene: TRBV30
CDR3 protein: AWGRGNQPQH

J gene: TRBJ2-1
CDR3 length: 15
V gene: TRBV7-2
CDR3 protein: ASRIPRGGGPSDEQF

J gene: TRBJ1-3
CDR3 length: 14
V gene: TRBV30
CDR3 protein: AWRLPGLHSGNTIY

J gene: TRBJ1-2
CDR3 length: 13
V gene: TRBV4-1
CDR3 protein: ASSQVTGDDYGYT

J gene: TRBJ1-2
CDR3 length: 11
V gene: TRBV5-1
CDR3 protein: ASHGQGKYGYT

J gene: TRBJ2-2
CDR3 length: 14
V gene: TRBV7-2
CDR3 protein: ASSPPGLAGAGELF

J gene: TRBJ1-1
CDR3 length: 13
V gene: TRBV2
CDR3 protein: ASNLGATLNTEAF

J gene: TRBJ2-2
CDR3 length: 11
V gene: TRBV30
CDR3 protein: AWSVRLSGELF

J gene: TRBJ2-7
CDR3 length: 14
V gene: TRBV7-2
CDR3 protein: ASSLEVLEGAYEQY

J gene: TRBJ2-2
CDR3 length: 13
V gene: TRBV5-4
CDR3 protein: ASSQGAGGTGELF

J gene: -
CDR3 length: 13
V gene: TRBV5-1
CDR3 protein: ASSLNTGVQSEQY

J gene: TRBJ2-5
CDR3 length: 13
V gene: TRBV19
CDR3 protein: ASSPMGAMVETQY

J gene: TRBJ2-1
CDR3 length: 8
V gene: TRBV6-1
CDR3 protein: ASSRIEQF

J gene: TRBJ1-5
CDR3 length: 13
V gene: TRBV5-6
CDR3 protein: ASSPGGAYNQPQH

J gene: TRBJ2-3
CDR3 length: 10
V gene: TRBV30
CDR3 protein: AWSPTGMTQY

J gene: TRBJ2-5
CDR3 length: 8
V gene: TRBV6-1
CDR3 protein: ASSRETQY

J gene: TRBJ1-2
CDR3 length: 14
V gene: TRBV19
CDR3 protein: ASINAGTGYPYGYT

J gene: TRBJ1-5
CDR3 length: 12
V gene: TRBV7-9
CDR3 protein: ASSPGQGSQPQH

J gene: TRBJ2-3
CDR3 length: 12
V gene: TRBV10-3
CDR3 protein: AITGSGSTDTQY

J gene: TRBJ2-6
CDR3 length: 14
V gene: TRBV25-1
CDR3 protein: ASSEYSGTGANVLT

J gene: TRBJ1-1
CDR3 length: 11
V gene: TRBV7-3
CDR3 protein: ASSLGANTEAF

J gene: TRBJ1-5
CDR3 length: 12
V gene: TRBV5-1
CDR3 protein: ASSEGHSNQPQH

J gene: TRBJ2-7
CDR3 length: 13
V gene: TRBV7-2
CDR3 protein: ASSRGQLGIYEQY

J gene: -
CDR3 length: 13
V gene: TRBV6-6
CDR3 protein: ASSWTGTGSYEQY